The clone carrying this T cell receptor beta chain came up once. Its target is not known. This entry is derived from a study of Ad26.COV2.S vaccination and SARS-CoV-2 variants. Study-wide background: Intramuscularly, Ad26.COV2.S was given either once or twice, 56 days apart.

Regarding treatment: approximately 18 received Ad26.COV2.S at low or high dose, single or two shots; about 5 received placebo; per-sample allocation not given. Sampling was performed 63 days after the first vaccine or placebo injection. In Boston, an adult donor aged 18-55 years took part. Its platform was an Ad26 vector, and its expressed antigen was Wuhan-strain SARS-CoV-2 spike. Study-wide results and caveats: Vaccine recipients had higher spike-specific TCR breadth than placebo recipients.

The CDR3 extends over 15 amino acids. V shed 3 bases, J shed 7 bases, and the junction held 9 bases outside the gene matches. Looked up from germline, CDR1 is MNHEY and CDR2 is SMNVEV (reference sequence). Here immunoSEQ multiplex PCR was the method, and the copy in TCRdb shows in-frame clones only, minus some. The table lists approximately 500,000 clones, roughly 85% of them singletons. The chain combines TRBV27 with TRBJ1-5; TRBD1 agrees at 7 bases. This clonotype was sampled from a person between 18 and 65 years old who received the Ad26.COV2.S COVID-19 vaccine or a placebo. Here the sequenced sample was peripheral blood, taken in a trial of Ad26.COV2.S vaccine versus placebo. In DNA form, the CDR3 reads TGTGCCAGCAGTTTCTCCGGACAGGTCGGGCAGCCCCAGCATTTT. It translates to CASSFSGQVGQPQHF.